The TCR beta chain described here comes from a study of cytomegalovirus exposure and HLA in healthy donors (dated by TCRdb to the late 2010s). Background on the whole study: According to a later analysis, one platform produced both the roughly 120 validation repertoires and the 666 repertoires of the first cohort. In addition to the first cohort of 666 subjects, a separate validation cohort of 120 different subjects was used. The study combined high-throughput TCR immunosequencing, statistical association of individual TCRs with disease status, and machine learning to predict cytomegalovirus infection status. The aim of the study was to test whether cataloging public T cell receptors could identify signatures of past pathogen exposure. Results and caveats for the whole study, not just this receptor: Of the cluster scores, 85% to 95% were above 0 in a later analysis, which found that TCRs clustered in the first cohort also tended to co-occur in the approximately 110 validation repertoires. The classifier was reported to diagnose cytomegalovirus status with high specificity and sensitivity in both the original cohort and the validation cohort. In the study, 150 to 200 TCR beta chains were listed as associated with cytomegalovirus. The authors suggested that the approach could potentially be generalized to other disease states and immunological phenotypes. In vitro tests confirmed that a few of the cytomegalovirus-associated TCR beta chains recognize cytomegalovirus antigens. A later analysis had no HLA typing for the validation cohort, so co-occurrence there was scored across all 130 or so repertoires. Across donors, most TCR sequences were observed very rarely, whereas some public TCRs were present in many individuals.

The library was generated by the immunoSEQ multiplex PCR assay. Per the authors' processing: A statistical classification framework was developed to diagnose cytomegalovirus status using the catalog of TCR beta chain sequences. Entries here come from immuneACCESS through TCRdb and include only in-frame sequences with V and J called. Some clones fail to appear in such tables; in the studies checked, an unresolved V gene covers under half of the shortfall, and the cause of the remainder is unknown. The D gene and trimming were derived from the DNA, and the V and J assignments and clone size from that table. This sample holds 150,000 to 200,000 clones; just under 90% were observed only once. Jointly, the top ten make up just over 4% of the sample. The donors were included in the validation cohort of 90 to 150 subjects, a group kept apart from the roughly 690-subject first cohort. The germline V gene (reference sequence) provides CDR1 LNHDA and CDR2 SQIVND. The CDR3 has 17 amino acids, counting the end cysteine and phenylalanine. Just CDR3 DNA is preserved here, 51 bases in frame from base 1. V is reduced by 1 base and J by 2 bases, leaving a spacing of 15 bases between them.

This clone was seen only once. Its antigen is still unknown. Base quality data are lacking; no much larger clone is found one base away. Material: PBMCs. The origin of this receptor is a man younger than 30 in good health and CMV-seropositive. The chain links TRBV19 with TRBJ1-5, with a tentative D gene TRBD1 over 6 matching bases. CDR3 reads: CASSIGVGPGGNQPQHF. The DNA reads TGTGCCAGTAGTATAGGAGTTGGTCCAGGGGGCAATCAGCCCCAGCATTTT. The entire variable domain, with the stretches around the CDR3 drawn from the reference TRBV19 and TRBJ1-5 proteins, is DGGITQSPKYLFRKEGQNVTLSCEQNLNHDAMYWYRQDPGQGLRLIYYSQIVNDFQKGDIAEGYSVSREKKESFPLTVTSAQKNPTAFYLCASSIGVGPGGNQPQHFGDGTRLSIL.